These 30 T cell receptor beta chains originate from one sample sequenced in a study of human T cells and chemical hapten exposure. Time point defined: pre-sensitization, week 0. Treatment described: therapeutic diphenylcyclopropenone sensitization with weekly scalp DPC. Unfractionated whole blood was the source from which total RNA was extracted. MiXCR, run by TCRdb on the RACE reads, gives a single entry per CDR3 protein. The repertoire has tens of thousands of distinct CDR3 sequences, 9.5% to 10% of them found once; the top ten carry roughly a tenth. The sample consisted of whole blood, taken in connection with sensitization to the hapten diphenylcyclopropenone (DPC). These receptors were taken from a woman aged 30 to 39 with alopecia areata. Some clones in this sample may be carry-over from other donors' samples.

This clonotype was observed at least ten times. This chain joins TRBV7-8 and TRBJ1-1; D gene uncertain. The ends were cut back, 4 bases at V and 4 bases at J, with 10 bases in the middle. The CDR3 runs to 13 residues. Germline values: CDR1 SGHVS, CDR2 FQNEAQ. The CDR3 bases are TGTGCCAGCAGCTCTGACGGCGGCACTGAAGCTTTCTTT. As protein: CASSSDGGTEAFF. The variable domain in full, completed from reference TRBV7-8 and TRBJ1-1, reads GAGVSQSPRYKVAKRGQDVALRCDPISGHVSLFWYQQALGQGPEFLTYFQNEAQLDKSGLPSDRFFAERPEGSVSTLKIQRTQQEDSAVYLCASSSDGGTEAFFGQGTRLTVV.

The chain joins TRBV20-1 to TRBJ1-2; 8 bases are shared with TRBD1. CDR1 and CDR2 from the germline V gene are DFQATT and SNEGSKA (reference sequence). J gave up 4 bases and V 5 bases, and 15 bases lay outside the gene matches. CDR3 length: 16 amino acids. CDR3 DNA sequence: TGCAGTGCTTACCCCGTCCGGGACAGGAGCCTCTATGGCTACACCTTC. It is translated as CSAYPVRDRSLYGYTF.

This chain joins TRBV28 and TRBJ1-1; D call uncertain. Germline CDR1 is MDHEN and CDR2 is SYDVKM. Deletions cut 4 bases from V and 0 bases from J, with 12 bases between. This CDR3 contains 15 residues. The CDR3 here is CASSSMRGMNTEAFF. Written as DNA, the CDR3 is TGTGCCAGCAGTTCAATGCGTGGAATGAACACTGAAGCTTTCTTT.

The sample holds a few counts of this clonotype. V is TRBV20-1 and J is TRBJ2-7, with 7 bases fitting TRBD1. The J segment lost 3 bases and the V segment lost 0 bases, leaving 11 bases of the junction unmatched. In germline, CDR1 is DFQATT, CDR2 SNEGSKA (reference sequence). The CDR3 totals 16 residues. CDR3 protein: CSARDDRARGCYEQYF. CDR3 sequence (DNA): TGCAGTGCTAGAGATGACAGGGCCCGGGGTTGCTACGAGCAGTACTTC.

On this clonotype itself: This is likely a read error, given that the CDR3 carries no conserved phenylalanine or tryptophan at its end. This sequence joins TRBV20-1 and TRBJ2-3; 9 bases align to TRBD1. Germline values: CDR1 DFQATT, CDR2 SNEGSKA (reference sequence). The J segment lost 7 bases and the V segment lost 1 base, leaving 9 bases of the junction unmatched. The CDR3 covers 15 residues. The chain's CDR3 is CSARGDRGSRNTQYY. The CDR3 DNA is TGCAGTGCTAGAGGTGACAGGGGGTCCCGCAATACGCAGTATTAT.

This clonotype was counted a few times. V usage is TRBV28 and J usage is TRBJ2-7, with 10 bases that match TRBD2. V lost 4 bases and J lost 3; bases outside the gene matches: 3. Germline V gene data show CDR1 as MDHEN and CDR2 as SYDVKM. CDR3 size: 14 residues. CDR3 protein: CASSSQRGGYEQYF. CDR3 in DNA: TGTGCCAGCAGTTCCCAGCGGGGGGGCTACGAGCAGTACTTC.

The chain joins TRBV29-1 to TRBJ2-5; D not certain. This CDR3 has 15 residues. V was cut by 0 bases and J by 2 bases, with 13 bases left in between. Germline V gene sequence: CDR1 SQVTM, CDR2 ANQGSEA. CDR3 in amino acids: CSVEDRRAFQETQYF. CDR3 in DNA: TGCAGCGTTGAAGATCGTAGGGCCTTTCAAGAGACCCAGTACTTC.

The table lists this clonotype with a few counts. The rearrangement joins TRBV27 to TRBJ1-6; no clear D. V lost 6 bases and J lost 4, with 13 bases in between. Germline V gene data show CDR1 as MNHEY and CDR2 as SMNVEV (reference sequence). There are 15 residues in the CDR3. The CDR3 bases are TGTGCCAGCAGGGGAAGGGCCCAGTATAATTCACCCCTCCACTTT. Its protein is CASRGRAQYNSPLHF.

This clonotype was counted only a few times. The chain joins TRBV7-2 to TRBJ2-7, with 8 bases lining up with TRBD2. The CDR3 totals 16 residues. The V gene end was trimmed by 1 base and the J gene end by 2 bases; junction bases not matched to a gene: 7. Germline V gene data show CDR1 as SGHTA and CDR2 as FQGNSA. The CDR3 DNA follows: TGTGCCAGCAGCTTAGGGTCGGGGGGGGCCCCCTACGAGCAGTACTTC. It is translated as CASSLGSGGAPYEQYF. Together with reference TRBV7-2 and TRBJ2-7, the CDR3 gives the full variable domain: GAGVSQSPSNKVTEKGKDVELRCDPISGHTALYWYRQSLGQGLEFLIYFQGNSAPDKSGLPSDRFSAERTGGSVSTLTIQRTQQEDSAVYLCASSLGSGGAPYEQYFGPGTRLTVT.

The CDR3 protein is CAWNWGRDRSPLHF. The CDR3 coding sequence is TGTGCCTGGAATTGGGGCAGGGACCGTTCACCCCTCCACTTT. The chain employs TRBV30 and TRBJ1-6, with TRBD1 as a possible D gene (5 bases). The germline V gene has CDR1 GTSNPN and CDR2 SVGIG (reference sequence). The germline V and J ends were trimmed by 4 bases and 9 bases, with 16 bases remaining between them. There are 14 residues in the CDR3.

There are many counts of this clonotype. This chain joins TRBV4-3 and TRBJ1-5; D remains unclear. The V end was cut by 0 bases, the J end by 3 bases, with 3 bases between. This CDR3 spans 13 amino acids. Germline CDR1 reads LGHNA; CDR2 reads YSLEER. In nucleotides, the CDR3 is TGCGCCAGCAGCCAAGACTTCAATCAGCCCCAGCATTTT. Amino acids: CASSQDFNQPQHF.

This clonotype was detected ten times or more. The chain joins TRBV27 to TRBJ2-5, with a weak D call TRBD1 (5 bases). V lost 4 bases and J 1 base, leaving 7 bases between the germline ends. The CDR3 covers 13 residues. CDR1 and CDR2 from the germline V gene are MNHEY and SMNVEV (reference sequence). The CDR3 nucleotides read TGTGCCAGCAGTTCAGGGTGCCAAGAGACCCAGTACTTC. Residues: CASSSGCQETQYF.

The table lists this clonotype with a few counts. V is TRBV28 and J is TRBJ1-3; TRBD1 is a possible D gene (5 bases). This CDR3 is 16 amino acids long. Germline V gene data show CDR1 as MDHEN and CDR2 as SYDVKM. V lost 6 bases and J lost 1, with 16 bases in between. The CDR3: CASRPQWGYSGNTIYF. The CDR3 DNA reads TGTGCCAGCAGGCCTCAGTGGGGCTATTCTGGAAACACCATATATTTT.

This clonotype has a count of ten or more. The chain recombines TRBV6-2 or TRBV6-3 with TRBJ2-1; 8 bases are shared with TRBD2. V trimming: 0 bases; J trimming: 4 bases; junction bases outside the gene matches: 8. CDR1 and CDR2 (germline): MNHEY, SVGEGT. The CDR3 runs to 17 residues. CDR3 in amino acids: CASSYSRSSGGYNEQFF. DNA for the CDR3: TGTGCCAGCAGTTACTCTCGGTCCAGCGGGGGTTACAATGAGCAGTTCTTC.

This clonotype occurred a few times. This chain joins TRBV6-2 or TRBV6-3 and TRBJ1-1; 8 nucleotides agree with TRBD1. This CDR3 contains 15 residues. CDR1 and CDR2 (germline): MNHEY, SVGEGT. Germline trimming cut 0 bases from V and 12 bases from J; bases unmatched to any gene: 12. In DNA form, the CDR3 reads TGTGCCAGCAGTTACTCGAACAGGGGGATTGCTGGCACTTTCTTT. It translates to CASSYSNRGIAGTFF.

At least ten counts were recorded for this clonotype. The CDR3 here is CASGSGMNTEAFF. In nucleotides, the CDR3 is TGTGCCAGCGGGTCCGGGATGAACACTGAAGCTTTCTTT. The chain is built from TRBV2 and TRBJ1-1, with no clear D. The V gene's germline CDR1 is SNHLY and CDR2 FYNNEI. CDR3 length: 13 residues. The V gene lost 8 bases and the J gene lost 0 bases, with 10 bases spanning the gap.

Comment on this clonotype: A read error is possible here, since a much larger clone lies one base away. J is TRBJ1-6 and V is TRBV7-9; the D is unclear. The CDR3 consists of 13 residues. Trimming pared 7 bases from V and 10 bases from J, leaving 14 bases between. Germline loops: CDR1 SEHNR, CDR2 FQNEAQ (reference sequence). CDR3 DNA sequence: TGTGCCAGCAACGAACGGCTTAAATCACCCCTCCACTTT. Its translation is CASNERLKSPLHF.

This clonotype has a count of ten or more. This CDR3 is CSAASPSGTDTQYF. The CDR3 nucleotides are TGCAGTGCTGCGTCGCCTTCAGGCACAGATACGCAGTATTTT. The chain combines TRBV20-1 with TRBJ2-3; no clear D gene. Germline V gene data show CDR1 as DFQATT and CDR2 as SNEGSKA (reference sequence). V was cut by 5 bases and J by 1 base, with 13 bases left in between. This CDR3 has 14 amino acids.

This clonotype showed up just a few times. The chain employs TRBV20-1 and TRBJ2-3, with D possibly matching TRBD1 (5 bases). The CDR3 spans 12 residues. The germline gives CDR1 DFQATT, CDR2 SNEGSKA (reference sequence). Trimming removed 7 bases at V and 1 base at J, with 9 bases between. CDR3 loop: CSGRRGTDTQYF. For the CDR3, the DNA is TGCAGTGGGCGCAGGGGCACAGATACGCAGTATTTT.

This clonotype showed up many times. The genes are TRBV9 and TRBJ1-2, with TRBD1 matching 10 bases. The CDR3 runs to 15 residues. J gave up 0 bases and V 3 bases, and 2 bases lay outside the gene matches. The germline gives CDR1 SGDLS, CDR2 YYNGEE. CDR3 sequence reads: CASSGQGAPNYGYTF. CDR3 DNA sequence: TGTGCCAGCAGCGGACAGGGGGCTCCTAACTATGGCTACACCTTC. The variable domain in full, with the rest retrieved from reference TRBV9 and TRBJ1-2, is DSGVTQTPKHLITATGQRVTLRCSPRSGDLSVYWYQQSLDQGLQFLIQYYNGEERAKGNILERFSAQQFPDLHSELNLSSLELGDSALYFCASSGQGAPNYGYTFGSGTRLTVV.

This clonotype was recorded many times. The chain combines TRBV2 with TRBJ2-7; no reliable D call. This CDR3 contains 14 residues. Germline assignment: CDR1 SNHLY and CDR2 FYNNEI. V lost 4 bases, J lost 3 bases, and 13 bases lay in between. The CDR3 here is CASSVSLLNYEQYF. CDR3 DNA sequence: TGTGCCAGCAGTGTTTCCTTGCTCAACTACGAGCAGTACTTC.

V is TRBV5-1 and J is TRBJ2-3, with D possibly TRBD2 on 6 matching bases. V was cut by 4 bases and J by 4 bases, with 22 bases left in between. Germline values: CDR1 SGHRS, CDR2 YFSETQ. The CDR3 runs 17 residues. The CDR3: CASSQTPTRLVPDTQYF. The CDR3 DNA follows: TGCGCCAGCAGCCAAACACCAACTAGACTAGTCCCAGATACGCAGTATTTT.

This clonotype was seen ten or more times. CDR3 DNA: TGTGCCAGCAGCCCCGGTGAGGGCACCCGTCAGTACTTC. Translated, it gives CASSPGEGTRQYF. This chain uses TRBV7-9 with TRBJ2-7; D may be TRBD2 (5 bases). The CDR3 is made up of 13 amino acids. Trimming took off 5 bases at V and 10 bases at J, with 18 bases between the two ends. CDR1 and CDR2 (germline): SEHNR, FQNEAQ (reference sequence).

This clonotype occurred a few times. The V and J genes are TRBV13 and TRBJ2-7; TRBD2 agrees at 9 bases. The CDR3 contains 14 residues. Germline CDR1 PRHDT, CDR2 FYEKMQ (reference sequence). V lost 5 bases, J lost 3 bases, and 5 bases stayed unmatched. CDR3 sequence: CASSKRGEDYEQYF. The CDR3 DNA sequence: TGTGCCAGCAGCAAGCGGGGGGAAGACTACGAGCAGTACTTC.

The genes are TRBV28 and TRBJ2-2; unclear D gene. Germline CDR1 and CDR2: MDHEN and SYDVKM. V was clipped by 5 bases and J by 6 bases, with 10 bases between them. This CDR3 spans 13 amino acids. CDR3 sequence: CASSVSQPGELFF. The CDR3, as DNA: TGTGCCAGCAGTGTCTCACAGCCCGGGGAGCTGTTTTTT.

CDR3 DNA sequence: TGCGCCAGCAGCTTCGGCACAAGGGACTATGGCTACACCTTC. It yields the protein CASSFGTRDYGYTF. This chain joins TRBV5-1 and TRBJ1-2; D call uncertain. CDR1 SGHRS and CDR2 YFSETQ come from the germline V gene. The CDR3 consists of 14 residues. Trimming cost V 2 bases and J 3 bases, with 11 bases left between them.

This clonotype was seen more than once but under ten times. The chain uses TRBV25-1 and TRBJ2-5, with TRBD1 matching over 9 bases. The CDR3 length is 14 residues. Trimming cost V 5 bases and J 5 bases; bases outside gene matches: 6. Germline-derived CDR1 and CDR2 are MGHDK and SYGVNS. The CDR3 DNA reads TGTGCCAGCAGTTACCGGACAGGGGCGGAGACCCAGTACTTC. Its translation: CASSYRTGAETQYF.

This clonotype showed up just a few times. This chain connects TRBV30 to TRBJ2-7; D is possibly TRBD1 (6 bases). Between the trimmed V and J ends, which lost 5 bases and 6 bases, there was a span of 17 bases. This CDR3 region has 13 residues. Germline lookup yields CDR1 GTSNPN and CDR2 SVGIG (reference sequence). CDR3: CAWAGAGDGEQYF. The DNA for the CDR3 is TGTGCCTGGGCAGGGGCAGGGGATGGCGAGCAGTACTTC.

This clonotype was picked up a small number of times. The genes are TRBV2 and TRBJ2-3; tentatively, D is TRBD1 (5 bases). The CDR3 extends over 15 amino acids. The V end was cut by 7 bases, the J end by 0 bases, with 14 bases between. The germline gives CDR1 SNHLY, CDR2 FYNNEI. Here the CDR3 DNA reads TGTGCCAGCAATGTTGGGGCCCTCAGCACAGATACGCAGTATTTT. Translated: CASNVGALSTDTQYF. The whole variable domain, filled in from reference TRBV2 and TRBJ2-3, reads EPEVTQTPSHQVTQMGQEVILRCVPISNHLYFYWYRQILGQKVEFLVSFYNNEISEKSEIFDDQFSVERPDGSNFTLKIRSTKLEDSAMYFCASNVGALSTDTQYFGPGTRLTVL.

The V call is TRBV18, the J call TRBJ1-2; possibly TRBD1 for D (6 bases). This CDR3 comprises 15 residues. The V gene lost 1 base and the J gene lost 3 bases, with 12 bases spanning the gap. The germline V gene encodes CDR1 KGHSH and CDR2 LQKENI. The CDR3: CASSPRGEGDYGYTF. In DNA, the CDR3 is TGTGCCAGCTCACCACGCGGGGAGGGGGACTATGGCTACACCTTC.